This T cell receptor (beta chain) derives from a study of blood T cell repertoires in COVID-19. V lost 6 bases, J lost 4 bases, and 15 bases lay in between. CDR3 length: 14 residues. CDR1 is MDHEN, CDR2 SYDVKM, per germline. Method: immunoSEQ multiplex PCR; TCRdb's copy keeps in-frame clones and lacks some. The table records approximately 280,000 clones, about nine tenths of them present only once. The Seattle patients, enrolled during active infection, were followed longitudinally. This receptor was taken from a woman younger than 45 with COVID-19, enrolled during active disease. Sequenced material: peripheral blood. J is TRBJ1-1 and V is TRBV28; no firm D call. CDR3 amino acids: CASRVSGSSTEAFF. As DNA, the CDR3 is TGTGCCAGCAGAGTGTCGGGATCGAGCACTGAAGCTTTCTTT.